Listed below are T cell receptor beta chains from one sample, sequenced in a study of T cell responses to AZD1222 COVID-19 vaccine. The repertoire was sequenced with immunoSEQ multiplex PCR; TCRdb's copy has only in-frame clones and lacks some. This sample has around 160,000 clones, with approximately 78% found just once. Material: peripheral blood, obtained on day 0 of MenACWY control vaccination. Receptors were obtained from an adult in good health. The CDR3 runs from the conserved cysteine through the conserved F or W. A D gene is named only where the DNA matches it firmly. Not all rows give a size; the values are once, few, many and, for expanded clones, a class.

CDR3nt: TGTGCCAGCAGCTTGGATTTGGGCTGGGGCACAGATACGCAGTATTTT
CDR3aa: CASSLDLGWGTDTQYF
d_gene: NA
v_gene: TRBV5-5
j_gene: TRBJ2-3
abundance: NA

CDR3nt: TGTGCCAGCAGCTTAGATCCCTACGAGCAGTACTTC
CDR3aa: CASSLDPYEQYF
d_gene: NA
v_gene: TRBV11-2
j_gene: TRBJ2-7
abundance: few

CDR3nt: TGTGCCACCAAATTCAGGGCTGAAGCTTTCTTT
CDR3aa: CATKFRAEAFF
d_gene: NA
v_gene: TRBV15
j_gene: TRBJ1-1
abundance: NA

CDR3nt: TGTGCCAGCAGGTCCAGGGAAAGGGTGGGGTATGGCTACACCTTC
CDR3aa: CASRSRERVGYGYTF
d_gene: NA
v_gene: TRBV3-1/TRBV3-2
j_gene: TRBJ1-2
abundance: NA

CDR3nt: TGTGCCAGCAGCCCCGGGACAGGGAATTCACCCCTCCACTTT
CDR3aa: CASSPGTGNSPLHF
d_gene: TRBD1
v_gene: TRBV6-1
j_gene: TRBJ1-6
abundance: few

CDR3nt: TGTGCCAGCAGCCCGTTACAGGGCGGGTTGAACACTGAAGCTTTCTTT
CDR3aa: CASSPLQGGLNTEAFF
d_gene: NA
v_gene: TRBV5-8
j_gene: TRBJ1-1
abundance: NA

CDR3nt: TGTGCCTCCCTATGGTCAAAAGTCGGAGAGACCCAGTACTTC
CDR3aa: CASLWSKVGETQYF
d_gene: NA
v_gene: TRBV2
j_gene: TRBJ2-5
abundance: NA

CDR3nt: TGTGCCACCAGCAGGTCTAGCGGGGGGCGACAAGAGACCCAGTACTTC
CDR3aa: CATSRSSGGRQETQYF
d_gene: TRBD2
v_gene: TRBV15
j_gene: TRBJ2-5
abundance: NA

CDR3nt: TGCGCCAGCAGCTTGCTGACGGGGGGCACCGGGGAGCTGTTTTTT
CDR3aa: CASSLLTGGTGELFF
d_gene: TRBD2
v_gene: TRBV5-1
j_gene: TRBJ2-2
abundance: NA

CDR3nt: TGTGCCAGCAGCCATATTGACAGGGTCGATGGCTACACCTTC
CDR3aa: CASSHIDRVDGYTF
d_gene: TRBD1
v_gene: TRBV5-5
j_gene: TRBJ1-2
abundance: NA

CDR3nt: TGTGCCATCACCCCGAGCCCTGGATCTCGGTTCTTC
CDR3aa: CAITPSPGSRFF
d_gene: NA
v_gene: TRBV10-3
j_gene: TRBJ2-1
abundance: NA

CDR3nt: TGTGCCACGCGACCAGGGCAGTCCTACAATGAGCAGTTCTTC
CDR3aa: CATRPGQSYNEQFF
d_gene: NA
v_gene: TRBV10-3
j_gene: TRBJ2-1
abundance: once

CDR3nt: TGTGCCAGCAGCGTAGGGGCAGGGGGGGATTCACCCCTCCACTTT
CDR3aa: CASSVGAGGDSPLHF
d_gene: TRBD1
v_gene: TRBV9
j_gene: TRBJ1-6
abundance: NA

CDR3nt: TGTGCCAGCAGCCACCGGGCGGGCGGAACAGGTGGAAAACTGTTTTTT
CDR3aa: CASSHRAGGTGGKLFF
d_gene: NA
v_gene: TRBV5-6
j_gene: TRBJ1-4
abundance: NA

CDR3nt: TGCGCCAGCAGCTTGGCGGCAGCCAACACTGAAGCTTTCTTT
CDR3aa: CASSLAAANTEAFF
d_gene: NA
v_gene: TRBV5-1
j_gene: TRBJ1-1
abundance: NA

CDR3nt: TGTGCCAGCAGCCGTAGCTACGAGCAGTACTTC
CDR3aa: CASSRSYEQYF
d_gene: NA
v_gene: TRBV3-1/TRBV3-2
j_gene: TRBJ2-7
abundance: once

CDR3nt: TGTGCCAGCAGCTTGGAGGGGATCTATGGCTACACCTTC
CDR3aa: CASSLEGIYGYTF
d_gene: NA
v_gene: TRBV5-5
j_gene: TRBJ1-2
abundance: NA

CDR3nt: TGTGCCTGGGGATCCGGACTAGCGGGCCAAGAGACCCAGTACTTC
CDR3aa: CAWGSGLAGQETQYF
d_gene: TRBD2
v_gene: TRBV30
j_gene: TRBJ2-5
abundance: NA

CDR3nt: TGTGCCAGCAGTTTCGGCGGCTACGAGCAGTACTTC
CDR3aa: CASSFGGYEQYF
d_gene: NA
v_gene: TRBV12-3/TRBV12-4
j_gene: TRBJ2-7
abundance: NA

CDR3nt: TGTGCCAGCAGCTCCGGACAGACCTACGAGCAGTACTTC
CDR3aa: CASSSGQTYEQYF
d_gene: NA
v_gene: TRBV7-8
j_gene: TRBJ2-7
abundance: NA

CDR3nt: TGCGCCAGCAGCTTACAGGCCTTCTACGAGCAGTACTTC
CDR3aa: CASSLQAFYEQYF
d_gene: NA
v_gene: TRBV5-1
j_gene: TRBJ2-7
abundance: NA

CDR3nt: TGTGCCAGCAGCCCGGGACTAGCGGGGGTGGAGACCCAGTACTTC
CDR3aa: CASSPGLAGVETQYF
d_gene: TRBD2
v_gene: TRBV6-5
j_gene: TRBJ2-5
abundance: NA

CDR3nt: TGTGCCAGCAGCTTAGATCACAGGGGGCGACAAGATGGCTACACCTTC
CDR3aa: CASSLDHRGRQDGYTF
d_gene: TRBD1
v_gene: TRBV7-9
j_gene: TRBJ1-2
abundance: NA

CDR3nt: TGTGCCAGTGGACTTTCCGCAGATACGCAGTATTTT
CDR3aa: CASGLSADTQYF
d_gene: NA
v_gene: TRBV7-3
j_gene: TRBJ2-3
abundance: NA

CDR3nt: TGTGCCAGCAGCCCGCGCCGGACTATCCAAGAGACCCAGTACTTC
CDR3aa: CASSPRRTIQETQYF
d_gene: NA
v_gene: TRBV11-2
j_gene: TRBJ2-5
abundance: few

CDR3nt: TGTGCCAGCAGCTCCGAGGCGACAGGGCTTTACTATGGCTACACCTTC
CDR3aa: CASSSEATGLYYGYTF
d_gene: TRBD1
v_gene: TRBV5-5
j_gene: TRBJ1-2
abundance: NA

CDR3nt: TGTGCCAGCAGCTCTCAGATTTCTGGGGCCAACGTCCTGACTTTC
CDR3aa: CASSSQISGANVLTF
d_gene: NA
v_gene: TRBV7-3
j_gene: TRBJ2-6
abundance: NA

CDR3nt: TGTGCCAGCAGGACCGGGACAGGAATTAACACTGAAGCTTTCTTT
CDR3aa: CASRTGTGINTEAFF
d_gene: TRBD1
v_gene: TRBV6-5
j_gene: TRBJ1-1
abundance: NA

CDR3nt: TGTGCCAGCAGGCCAATCGGTAGCTCTGGAAACACCATATATTTT
CDR3aa: CASRPIGSSGNTIYF
d_gene: NA
v_gene: TRBV27
j_gene: TRBJ1-3
abundance: few